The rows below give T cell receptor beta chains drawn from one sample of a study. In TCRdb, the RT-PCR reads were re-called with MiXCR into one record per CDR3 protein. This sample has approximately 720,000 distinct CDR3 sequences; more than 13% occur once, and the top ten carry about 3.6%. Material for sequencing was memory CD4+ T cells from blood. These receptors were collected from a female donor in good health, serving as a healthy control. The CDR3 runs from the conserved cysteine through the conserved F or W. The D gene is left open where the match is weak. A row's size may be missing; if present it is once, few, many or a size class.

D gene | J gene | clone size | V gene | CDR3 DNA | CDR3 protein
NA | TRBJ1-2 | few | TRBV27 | TGTGCCAGCAGTTTGACGGGAAGAGCCTATGGCTACACCTTC | CASSLTGRAYGYTF
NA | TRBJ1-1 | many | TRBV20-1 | TGCAGTGCTAGAGATCGGGGGGGTAACACTGAAGCTTTCTTT | CSARDRGGNTEAFF
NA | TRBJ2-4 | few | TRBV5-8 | TGTGCCAGCAGCTTGGAACCGGTCCCCCCCCAGTACTTC | CASSLEPVPPQYF
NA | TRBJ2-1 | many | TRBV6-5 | TGTGCCAGCAGTCACTCGTGGGGAAACTACAATGAGCAGTTCTTC | CASSHSWGNYNEQFF
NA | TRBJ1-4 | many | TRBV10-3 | TGTGCCGTCGGTGAAGTTAATGAAAAACTGTTTTTT | CAVGEVNEKLFF
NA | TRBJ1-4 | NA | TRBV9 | TGTGCCAGCAGCGTAGATGGGGGGCGCGGAGAAAAACTGTTTTTT | CASSVDGGRGEKLFF
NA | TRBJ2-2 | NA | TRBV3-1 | TGTGCCAGCAGCATAACAAGGAACACCGGGGAGCTGTTTTTT | CASSITRNTGELFF
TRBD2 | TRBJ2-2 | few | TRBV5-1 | TGCGCCAGCAGCTTGACACTAGCGGGTAACACCGGGGAGCTGTTTTTT | CASSLTLAGNTGELFF
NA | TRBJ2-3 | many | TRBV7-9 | TGTGCCAGCAGCTTTCTAGGTCATACGCAGTATTTT | CASSFLGHTQYF
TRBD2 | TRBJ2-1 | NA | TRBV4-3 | TGCGCCAGCAGCCAAGAAGGCCTGCGGGGGGGTTACAATGAGCAGTTCTTC | CASSQEGLRGGYNEQFF
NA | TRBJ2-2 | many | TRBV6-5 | TGTGCCAGCAGTTACCACCCCCTAGGCCCTTCGGCCACCGGGGAGCTGTTTTTT | CASSYHPLGPSATGELFF
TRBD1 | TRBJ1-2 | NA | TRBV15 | TGTGCCACCAGCACCCAGGACAGGGCCGGCTACACCTTC | CATSTQDRAGYTF
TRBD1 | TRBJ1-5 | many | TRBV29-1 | TGCAGCGTCACCGGGACAGGGGATCAGCCCCAGCATTTT | CSVTGTGDQPQHF
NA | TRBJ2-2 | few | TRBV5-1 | TGCGCCTCCTGGGGCACCGGGGAGCTGTTTTTT | CASWGTGELFF
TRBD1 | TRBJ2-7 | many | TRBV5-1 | TGCGCCAGCAGCCCGGGACAGGGGGAATACGAGCAGTACTTC | CASSPGQGEYEQYF
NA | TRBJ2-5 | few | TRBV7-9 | TGTGCCAGCAGCATCAGAGGGCAGGGGGGGATGGAGACCCAGTACTTC | CASSIRGQGGMETQYF
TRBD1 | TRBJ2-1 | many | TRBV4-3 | TGCGCCAGCAGCCGGGACAGGAGTTACGGTGAGCAGTTCTTC | CASSRDRSYGEQFF
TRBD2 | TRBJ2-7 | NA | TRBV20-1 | TGCAGTGCTAGCGGCCTAGCGGGCTACGAGCAGTACTTC | CSASGLAGYEQYF
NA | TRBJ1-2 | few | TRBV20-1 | TGCAGTGCTAGTCCAGGGCGAATGGATGGCTACACCTTC | CSASPGRMDGYTF
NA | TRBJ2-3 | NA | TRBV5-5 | TGTGCCAGCAGCCCGTTTCCGCGAACCGACACAGATACGCAGTATTTT | CASSPFPRTDTDTQYF
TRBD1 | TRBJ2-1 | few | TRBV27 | TGTGCCAGCCAAGCACAGCCAGGGGGATGGAGCTCCTACAATGAGCAGTTCTTC | CASQAQPGGWSSYNEQFF
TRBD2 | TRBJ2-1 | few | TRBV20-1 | TGCAGTGCTAGAGAGGCGGGAGGCCCCCACAATGAGCAGTTCTTC | CSAREAGGPHNEQFF
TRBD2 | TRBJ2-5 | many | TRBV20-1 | TGCAGTGCTAGAGAGAATAGCGGGAGGGCCCAGTACTTC | CSARENSGRAQYF
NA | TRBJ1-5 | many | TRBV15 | TGTGCCACCAGCAGAGAACTACAGGGCAATCAGCCCCAGCATTTT | CATSRELQGNQPQHF
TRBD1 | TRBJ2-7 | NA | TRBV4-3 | TGCGCCAGCAGCCAAAAACAGGGGGCGGCCTACGAGCAGTACTTC | CASSQKQGAAYEQYF
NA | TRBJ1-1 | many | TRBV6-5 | TGTGCCAGCAGTTACTCGAGCGGGACCGGAGGACTTGGTGCTTTCTTT | CASSYSSGTGGLGAFF
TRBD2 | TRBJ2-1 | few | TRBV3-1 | TGTGCCAGCAGCCGCACCGAACGCCTAGCGGGGGTAGTCTTC | CASSRTERLAGVVF
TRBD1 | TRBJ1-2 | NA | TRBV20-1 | TGCAGTGCTACCCAGGGGGGCCATGGCTACACCTTC | CSATQGGHGYTF
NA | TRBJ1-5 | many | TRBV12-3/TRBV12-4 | TGTGCCAGCAGCCAAAAAGGGAGTTTCTTGATTAAGGGGGATCAGCCCCAGCATTTT | CASSQKGSFLIKGDQPQHF
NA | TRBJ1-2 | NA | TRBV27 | TGTGCCAGCACCAGATTTCAGGGCGGCTATGGCTACACCTTC | CASTRFQGGYGYTF
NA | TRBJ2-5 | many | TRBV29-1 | TGCAGCGTTGACGTGCCGGTCGGAGAAGAGACCCAGTACTTC | CSVDVPVGEETQYF
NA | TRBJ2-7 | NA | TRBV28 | TGTGCCAGCCGAGCCTGGGGAGACAGCTCCTACGAGCAGTACTTC | CASRAWGDSSYEQYF
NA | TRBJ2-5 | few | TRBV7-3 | TGTGCCAGCAGCTCAGGAATTAGCGGAGGGACCCAGTACTTC | CASSSGISGGTQYF
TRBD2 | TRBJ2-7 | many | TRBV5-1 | TGCGCCAGCAGTCCTGCAGCGGGAGGGACTAAATACGAGCAGTACTTC | CASSPAAGGTKYEQYF
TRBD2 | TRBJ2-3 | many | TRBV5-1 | TGCGCCAGCACCTCAAGGCGACTAGCGGACACAGATACGCAGTATTTT | CASTSRRLADTDTQYF
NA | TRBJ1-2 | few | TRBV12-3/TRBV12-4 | TGTGCCAGCAGTGTTAGCCCGGACGGGAACTATGGCTACACCTTC | CASSVSPDGNYGYTF
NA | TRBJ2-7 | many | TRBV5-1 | TGCGCCAGCAGGGTGGATACTTCATCCTACGAGCAGTACTTC | CASRVDTSSYEQYF
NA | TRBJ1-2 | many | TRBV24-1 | TGTGCCACCAGTGATGAAGTGATGAACGCGGGCTACACCTTC | CATSDEVMNAGYTF
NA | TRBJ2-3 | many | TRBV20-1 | TGCAGTGCTAGCGCATACAGCACAGATACGCAGTATTTT | CSASAYSTDTQYF